The clone carrying this TCR beta chain was recorded once. The CDR3 runs to 15 residues. The germline V gene has CDR1 SGHTS and CDR2 YDEGEE. Trimming removed 4 bases from V and 5 bases from J; junction bases left unmatched: 8. In the authors' workflow: Reference gene primers were amplified, and this amplification served to estimate nucleated cell counts. Sequencing was performed with immunoSEQ multiplex PCR; in TCRdb, only in-frame clones are kept and a portion is missing. D and trimming come from the DNA, and the V and J calls and clone size come from that table. The data show some 170,000 clones, around 81% seen once. This sample stems from a study of blood T cell repertoires in COVID-19. Study-wide context: There were acute and convalescent COVID-19 samples, and they came from the United States, Italy and Spain. In each case, the material was cDNA or gDNA derived from T cells, B-cell-depleted T cells, or PBMCs.

The chain employs TRBV5-8 and TRBJ1-5; the match to TRBD1 covers 8 bases. The sequenced material came from peripheral blood. The origin of this receptor is a man between 60 and 75 years old with active or convalescent COVID-19. This CDR3 is CASSPGTGRDQPQHF. In DNA form, the CDR3 reads TGTGCCAGCAGCCCGGGGACAGGTAGGGATCAGCCCCAGCATTTT.